The entry that follows covers one T cell receptor beta chain sequence. TCRdb re-analysed the 5' RACE reads in MiXCR, keeping a single row per CDR3 protein. The table includes over 45,000 distinct CDR3 sequences, over 12% detected once. The data are from a study of early T cells in non-severe SARS-CoV-2 infection. CDR3 length equals 13 residues. Losses at the gene ends were 5 bases for V and 5 bases for J; bases not matched to a gene: 4. Germline assignment: CDR1 MNHNY and CDR2 SVGAGI (reference sequence). The chain joins TRBV6-6 to TRBJ2-7, with 9 bases that match TRBD2. The sequence came from an adult who was a healthcare worker with PCR-confirmed SARS-CoV-2 infection or an uninfected control (not recorded which). This sample comprised whole blood, obtained at baseline. The CDR3 DNA sequence: TGTGCCAGCAGTATCGGGACTAGCCACGAGCAGTACTTC. Protein: CASSIGTSHEQYF.